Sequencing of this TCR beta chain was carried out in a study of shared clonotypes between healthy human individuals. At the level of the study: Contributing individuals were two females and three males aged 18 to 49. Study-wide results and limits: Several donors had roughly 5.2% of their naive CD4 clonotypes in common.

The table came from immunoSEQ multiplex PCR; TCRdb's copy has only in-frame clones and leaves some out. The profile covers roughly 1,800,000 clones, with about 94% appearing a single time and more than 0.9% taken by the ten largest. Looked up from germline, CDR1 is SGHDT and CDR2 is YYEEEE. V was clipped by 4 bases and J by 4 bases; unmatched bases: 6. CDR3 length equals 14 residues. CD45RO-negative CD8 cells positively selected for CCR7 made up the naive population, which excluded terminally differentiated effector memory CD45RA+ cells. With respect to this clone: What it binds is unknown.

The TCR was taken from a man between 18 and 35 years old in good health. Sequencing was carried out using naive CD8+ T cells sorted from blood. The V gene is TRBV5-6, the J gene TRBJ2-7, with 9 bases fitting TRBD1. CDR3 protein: CASSPGTGWYEQYF. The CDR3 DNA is TGTGCCAGCAGCCCCGGGACAGGGTGGTACGAGCAGTACTTC.